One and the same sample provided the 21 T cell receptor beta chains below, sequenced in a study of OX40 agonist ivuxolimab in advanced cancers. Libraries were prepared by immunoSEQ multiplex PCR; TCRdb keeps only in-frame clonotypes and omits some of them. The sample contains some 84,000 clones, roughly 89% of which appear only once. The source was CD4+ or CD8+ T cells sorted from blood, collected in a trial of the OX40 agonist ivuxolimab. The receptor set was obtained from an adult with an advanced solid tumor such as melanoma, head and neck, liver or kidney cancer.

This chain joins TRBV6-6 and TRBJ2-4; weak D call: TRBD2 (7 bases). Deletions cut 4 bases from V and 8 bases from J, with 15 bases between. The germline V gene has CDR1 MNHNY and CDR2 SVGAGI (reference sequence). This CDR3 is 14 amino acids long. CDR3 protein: CASSLGGRSDIQYF. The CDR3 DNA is TGTGCCAGCAGTTTGGGGGGGCGTAGCGACATTCAGTACTTC.

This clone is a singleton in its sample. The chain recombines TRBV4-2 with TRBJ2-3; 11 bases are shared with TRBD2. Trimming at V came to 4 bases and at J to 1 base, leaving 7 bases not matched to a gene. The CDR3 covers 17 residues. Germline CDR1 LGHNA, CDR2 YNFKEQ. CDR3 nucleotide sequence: TGTGCCAGCAGCCCATTAGCGGGAGGGCGAGGCACAGATACGCAGTATTTT. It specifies CASSPLAGGRGTDTQYF.

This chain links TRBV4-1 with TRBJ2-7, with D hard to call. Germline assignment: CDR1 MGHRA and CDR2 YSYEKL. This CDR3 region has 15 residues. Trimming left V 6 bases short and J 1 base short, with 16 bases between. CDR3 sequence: CASRHIGSGSYEQYF. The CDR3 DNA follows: TGCGCCAGCAGGCATATCGGTTCCGGATCCTACGAGCAGTACTTC.

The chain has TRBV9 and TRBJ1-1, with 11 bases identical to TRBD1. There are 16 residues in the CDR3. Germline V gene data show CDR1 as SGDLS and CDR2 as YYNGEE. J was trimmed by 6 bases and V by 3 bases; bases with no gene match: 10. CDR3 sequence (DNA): TGTGCCAGCAGCGCGGCGAGGGGACAGGGGGTTTCTGAAGCTTTCTTT. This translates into CASSAARGQGVSEAFF.

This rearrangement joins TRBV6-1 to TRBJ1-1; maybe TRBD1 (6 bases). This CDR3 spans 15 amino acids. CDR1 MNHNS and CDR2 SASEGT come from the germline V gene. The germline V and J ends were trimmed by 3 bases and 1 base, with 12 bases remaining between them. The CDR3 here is CASSDTGRWNTEAFF. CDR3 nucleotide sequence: TGTGCCAGCAGTGACACAGGGAGATGGAACACTGAAGCTTTCTTT.

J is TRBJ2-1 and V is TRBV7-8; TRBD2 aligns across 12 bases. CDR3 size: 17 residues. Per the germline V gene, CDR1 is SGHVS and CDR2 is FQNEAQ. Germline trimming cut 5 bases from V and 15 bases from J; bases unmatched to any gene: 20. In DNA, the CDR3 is TGTGCCAGCAGCCCCCCCTTAAGACTAGCGGGAGCCCAATCGAGGTTCTTC. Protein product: CASSPPLRLAGAQSRFF.

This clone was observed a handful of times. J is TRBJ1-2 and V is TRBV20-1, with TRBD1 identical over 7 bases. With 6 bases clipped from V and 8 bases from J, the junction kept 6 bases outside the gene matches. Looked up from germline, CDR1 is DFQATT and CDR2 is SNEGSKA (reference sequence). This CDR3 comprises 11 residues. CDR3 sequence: CSANTGVGYTF. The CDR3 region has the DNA TGCAGTGCAAATACAGGGGTGGGCTACACCTTC.

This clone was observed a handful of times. The CDR3 is CASSQANNQPQHF. As DNA, the CDR3 is TGTGCCAGCAGTCAAGCCAACAATCAGCCCCAGCATTTT. The chain is built from TRBV6-5 and TRBJ1-5; unclear D gene. V dropped 5 bases and J dropped 3 bases, with 8 bases sitting between them. The CDR3 runs to 13 residues. CDR1 and CDR2 (germline): MNHEY, SVGAGI.

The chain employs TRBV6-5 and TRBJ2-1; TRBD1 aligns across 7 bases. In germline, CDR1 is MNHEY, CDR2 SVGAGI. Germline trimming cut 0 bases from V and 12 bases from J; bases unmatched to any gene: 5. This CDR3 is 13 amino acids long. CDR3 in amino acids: CASSYSTGMGQFF. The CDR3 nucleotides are TGTGCCAGCAGTTACTCGACAGGGATGGGGCAGTTCTTC.

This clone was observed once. The chain's CDR3 is CASSSTAGVGNEQFF. In DNA, the CDR3 is TGTGCCAGCAGCTCGACTGCGGGGGTCGGCAATGAGCAGTTCTTC. The gene calls are TRBV5-4 and TRBJ2-1; TRBD2 matches at 7 bases. Germline lookup yields CDR1 SGHNT and CDR2 YYREEE (reference sequence). Germline trimming cut 3 bases from V and 6 bases from J; bases unmatched to any gene: 9. CDR3 length equals 15 residues. The whole variable domain, remainder taken from reference TRBV5-4 and TRBJ2-1, is ETGVTQSPTHLIKTRGQQVTLRCSSQSGHNTVSWYQQALGQGPQFIFQYYREEENGRGNFPPRFSGLQFPNYSSELNVNALELDDSALYLCASSSTAGVGNEQFFGPGTRLTVL.

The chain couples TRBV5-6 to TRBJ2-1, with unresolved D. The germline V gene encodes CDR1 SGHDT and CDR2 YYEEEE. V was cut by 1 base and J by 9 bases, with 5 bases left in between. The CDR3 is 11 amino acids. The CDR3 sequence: CASSLNGEQFF. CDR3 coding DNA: TGTGCCAGCAGCTTGAACGGTGAGCAGTTCTTC.

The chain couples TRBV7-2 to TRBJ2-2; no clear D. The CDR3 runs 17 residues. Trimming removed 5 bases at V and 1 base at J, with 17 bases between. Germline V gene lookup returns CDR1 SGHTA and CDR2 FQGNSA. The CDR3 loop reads CASSPRHVGLNTGELFF. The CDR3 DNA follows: TGTGCCAGCAGCCCGCGACATGTAGGGCTGAACACCGGGGAGCTGTTTTTT.

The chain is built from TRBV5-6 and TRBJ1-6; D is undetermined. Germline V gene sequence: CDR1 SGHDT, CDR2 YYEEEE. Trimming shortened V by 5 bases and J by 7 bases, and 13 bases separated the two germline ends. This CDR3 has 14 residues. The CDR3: CASSYNDGNSPLHF. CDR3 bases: TGTGCCAGCAGTTACAATGATGGAAATTCACCCCTCCACTTT.

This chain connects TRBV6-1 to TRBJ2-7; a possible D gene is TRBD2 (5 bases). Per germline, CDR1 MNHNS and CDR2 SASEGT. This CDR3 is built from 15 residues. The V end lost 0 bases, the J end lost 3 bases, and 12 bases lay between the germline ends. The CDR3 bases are TGTGCCAGCAGTGAAGCAGGAGGCAGCGTCTACGAGCAGTACTTC. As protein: CASSEAGGSVYEQYF.

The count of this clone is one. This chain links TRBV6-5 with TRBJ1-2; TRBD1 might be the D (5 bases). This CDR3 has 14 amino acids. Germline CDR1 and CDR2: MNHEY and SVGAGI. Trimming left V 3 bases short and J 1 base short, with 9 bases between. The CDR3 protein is CASSYGAGNYGYTF. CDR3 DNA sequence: TGTGCCAGCAGTTATGGGGCCGGTAACTATGGCTACACCTTC.

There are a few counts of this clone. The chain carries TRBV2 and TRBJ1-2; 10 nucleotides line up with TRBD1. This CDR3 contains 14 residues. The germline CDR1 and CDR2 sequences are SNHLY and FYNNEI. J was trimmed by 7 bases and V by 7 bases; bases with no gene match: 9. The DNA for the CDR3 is TGTGCCAGCAAAAGCGCCGGGACAGGGGTTGGCTACACCTTC. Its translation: CASKSAGTGVGYTF.

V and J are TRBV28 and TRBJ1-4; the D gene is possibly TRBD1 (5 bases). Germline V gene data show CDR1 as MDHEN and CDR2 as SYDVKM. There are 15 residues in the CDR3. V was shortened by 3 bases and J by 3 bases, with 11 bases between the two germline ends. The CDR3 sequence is CASSFIRAANEKLFF. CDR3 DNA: TGTGCCAGCAGTTTTATCAGGGCCGCTAATGAAAAACTGTTTTTT. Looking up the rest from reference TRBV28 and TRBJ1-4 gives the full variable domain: DVKVTQSSRYLVKRTGEKVFLECVQDMDHENMFWYRQDPGLGLRLIYFSYDVKMKEKGDIPEGYSVSREKKERFSLILESASTNQTSMYLCASSFIRAANEKLFFGSGTQLSVL.

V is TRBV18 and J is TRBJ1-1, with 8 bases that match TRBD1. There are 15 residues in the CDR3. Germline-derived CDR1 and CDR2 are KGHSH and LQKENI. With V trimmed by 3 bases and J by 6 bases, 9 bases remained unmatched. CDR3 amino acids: CASSPQQGAGAEAFF. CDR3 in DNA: TGTGCCAGCTCACCCCAGCAGGGGGCAGGAGCTGAAGCTTTCTTT.

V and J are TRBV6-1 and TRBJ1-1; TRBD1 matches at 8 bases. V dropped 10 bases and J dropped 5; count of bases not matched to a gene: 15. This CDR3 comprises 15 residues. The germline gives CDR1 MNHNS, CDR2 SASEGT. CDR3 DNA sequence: TGTGCCATCAAAGCCATGGACAGGGTCATTACTGAAGCTTTCTTT. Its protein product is CAIKAMDRVITEAFF.

CDR3 region: CASGQGLDNEQFF. The CDR3 region has the DNA TGTGCCAGTGGACAGGGTCTTGACAATGAGCAGTTCTTC. The chain is built from TRBV7-2 and TRBJ2-1, with TRBD1 matching 8 bases. This CDR3 contains 13 residues. The V gene end was trimmed by 9 bases and the J gene end by 5 bases; junction bases not matched to a gene: 6. CDR1 and CDR2 from the germline V gene are SGHTA and FQGNSA.

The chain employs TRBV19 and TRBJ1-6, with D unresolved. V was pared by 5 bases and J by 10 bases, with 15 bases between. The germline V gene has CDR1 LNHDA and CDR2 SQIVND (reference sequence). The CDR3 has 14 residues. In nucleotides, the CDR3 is TGTGCCAGTAGTCAGGAAAAAGATGGATCACCCCTCCACTTT. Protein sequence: CASSQEKDGSPLHF.